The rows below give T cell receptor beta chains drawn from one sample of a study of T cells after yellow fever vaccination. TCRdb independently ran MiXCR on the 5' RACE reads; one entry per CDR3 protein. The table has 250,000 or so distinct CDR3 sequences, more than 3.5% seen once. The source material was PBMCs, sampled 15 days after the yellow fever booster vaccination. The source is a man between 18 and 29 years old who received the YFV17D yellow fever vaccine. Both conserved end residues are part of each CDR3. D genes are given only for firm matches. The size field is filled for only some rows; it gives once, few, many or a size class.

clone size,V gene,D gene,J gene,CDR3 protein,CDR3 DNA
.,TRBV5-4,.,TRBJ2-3,CASSYDSSSTDTQYF,TGTGCCAGCAGCTACGACTCCTCTAGCACAGATACGCAGTATTTT
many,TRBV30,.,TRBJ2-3,CAWNRDFTDTQYF,TGTGCCTGGAACAGGGATTTCACAGATACGCAGTATTTT
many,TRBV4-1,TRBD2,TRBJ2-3,CASSQVLVLAGGRQYF,TGCGCCAGCAGCCAAGTTCTCGTGCTAGCGGGGGGGCGGCAGTATTTT
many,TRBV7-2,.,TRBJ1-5,CASSRGLGKTQHF,TGTGCCAGCAGCCGTGGACTGGGAAAGACCCAGCATTTT
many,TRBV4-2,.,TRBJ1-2,CASSQGPRASSYGYTF,TGTGCCAGCAGCCAAGGGCCCAGGGCGAGTAGCTATGGCTACACCTTC
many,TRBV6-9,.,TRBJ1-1,CASIAQGLDTEAFF,TGTGCCAGCATCGCACAGGGACTAGACACTGAAGCTTTCTTT
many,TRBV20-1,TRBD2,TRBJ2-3,CSARSNSGATDTQYF,TGCAGTGCTAGATCCAATAGCGGGGCCACAGATACGCAGTATTTT
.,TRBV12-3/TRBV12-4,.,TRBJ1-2,CASSPPSMGHYYGYTF,TGTGCCAGCAGTCCCCCCAGCATGGGCCATTACTATGGCTACACCTTC
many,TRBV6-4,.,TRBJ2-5,CASSPSPQETQYF,TGTGCCAGCAGTCCCTCGCCCCAAGAGACCCAGTACTTC
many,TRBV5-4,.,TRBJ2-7,CASSLGGVPYEQYF,TGTGCCAGCAGCTTGGGGGGGGTCCCCTACGAGCAGTACTTC
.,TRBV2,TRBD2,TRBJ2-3,CASSDGLAGTDTQYF,TGTGCCAGCAGTGATGGACTAGCGGGCACAGATACGCAGTATTTT
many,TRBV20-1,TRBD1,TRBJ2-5,CSATRPTGIETQYF,TGCAGTGCTACCAGGCCGACAGGGATAGAGACCCAGTACTTC
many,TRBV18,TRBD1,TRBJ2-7,CASSSDRARFPYEQYF,TGTGCCAGCTCATCGGACAGGGCCCGATTCCCCTACGAGCAGTACTTC
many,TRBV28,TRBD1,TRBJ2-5,CASSRQGAQETQYF,TGTGCCAGCAGTCGACAGGGGGCCCAAGAGACCCAGTACTTC
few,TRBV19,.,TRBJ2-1,CASSKRAGADYNEQFF,TGTGCCAGTAGTAAGAGGGCCGGAGCGGACTACAATGAGCAGTTCTTC
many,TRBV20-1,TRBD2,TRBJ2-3,CSASASGSSTDTQYF,TGCAGTGCTAGTGCTAGCGGAAGTAGCACAGATACGCAGTATTTT
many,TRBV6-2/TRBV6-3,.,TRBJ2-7,CASSYLYAGAYEQYF,TGTGCCAGCAGTTACCTGTATGCGGGGGCTTACGAGCAGTACTTC
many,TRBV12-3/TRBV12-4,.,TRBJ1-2,CASSNRVDGYTF,TGTGCCAGCAGTAACAGGGTTGACGGCTACACCTTC
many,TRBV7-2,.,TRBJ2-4,CASSGGGAKNIQYF,TGTGCCAGCAGCGGTGGGGGAGCCAAAAACATTCAGTACTTC
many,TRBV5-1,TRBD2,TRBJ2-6,CASSLAGGARANVLTF,TGCGCCAGCAGCTTGGCCGGGGGGGCGAGGGCCAACGTCCTGACTTTC
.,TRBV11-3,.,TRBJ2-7,CASSFGREYEQYF,TGTGCCAGCAGCTTTGGCAGGGAGTACGAGCAGTACTTC
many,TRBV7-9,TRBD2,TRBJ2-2,CASSSGTSGTGELFF,TGTGCCAGCAGCTCCGGGACTAGCGGGACCGGGGAGCTGTTTTTT
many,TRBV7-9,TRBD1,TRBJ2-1,CASTGTVSYNEQFF,TGTGCCAGCACCGGGACAGTCTCCTACAATGAGCAGTTCTTC
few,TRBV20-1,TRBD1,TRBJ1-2,CSARNRGVSIGYTF,TGCAGTGCAAGGAACAGGGGTGTCTCTATTGGCTACACCTTC
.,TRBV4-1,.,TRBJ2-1,CASSQVFTNSYNEQFF,TGCGCCAGCAGCCAAGTTTTCACCAACTCCTACAATGAGCAGTTCTTC
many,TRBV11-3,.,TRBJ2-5,CASIWGLWTQYF,TGTGCCAGCATTTGGGGTTTGTGGACCCAGTACTTC
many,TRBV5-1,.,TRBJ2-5,CASSLEGGMETQYF,TGCGCCAGCAGCTTGGAAGGAGGGATGGAGACCCAGTACTTC